Given below is one T cell receptor beta chain in context. This clonotype was detected only a few times. Its antigen has not been determined. No per-base quality is available; no much larger clone lies one base away. CDR3 length: 15 amino acids, cysteine to phenylalanine. The read is trimmed to its CDR3 DNA, 45 bases read in frame from base 1. V is cut back by 3 bases and J by 3 bases, with 5 bases in the junction unmatched. As encoded in the germline V gene, CDR1 is SGHDN while CDR2 is FVKESK. This specimen comes from a study of T cells in Graves' hyperthyroidism and ophthalmopathy (dated by TCRdb to between 2018 and 2021). Background on the whole study: Peripheral blood was sampled at the time of initial diagnosis, prior to any treatment. To identify TCR V-J signatures that set the groups apart, the researchers used a discovery cohort of 100 patients, made up of some 41 with Graves' ophthalmopathy and some 55 with stable Graves' hyperthyroidism. An independent validation cohort of fewer than 20 hyperthyroidism patients and some 15 patients who later progressed to ophthalmopathy tested prospective prediction of ophthalmopathy. For training and testing, the roughly 97 patients in the discovery cohort were randomly divided in a 7:3 ratio. Thyroid tissue and blood T-cell repertoires from about six Graves' hyperthyroidism patients were also compared in the study. After sampling, hyperthyroidism patients received methimazole starting at 30 mg daily, and ophthalmopathy patients received high-dose intravenous methylprednisolone. The paper describes TCR Vbeta CDR3 sequencing of 120 to 150 peripheral blood samples, made up of 40 to 45 ophthalmopathy patients, around 78 hyperthyroidism patients and roughly 17 progressor patients. Broader findings and caveats from the paper: In validation, the model predicted progression to ophthalmopathy with 60% to 71% sensitivity and approximately 78% specificity, a median of 6.5 months before onset. Most expanded thyroid clonotypes (frequency above 0.001) were also detected in blood, suggesting blood repertoires may reflect thyroid immune responses. No statistical method was used to fix the sample size in advance, and group allocation was not hidden from the investigators. A 13 V-J signature model separated ophthalmopathy from stable hyperthyroidism, with approximately 87% sensitivity and 81% to 82% specificity in cross-validation and 80%/75% in testing.

TCR beta CDR3 regions were amplified from RNA transcripts. For the first round of RT-PCR on the TCR CDR3, the HTBI primer set was used together with the Qiagen OneStep RT-PCR kit. A second multiplex PCR round built the libraries, followed by size selection and purification. Sequencing of the libraries was done on an Illumina HiSeq2000 using paired-end 100 bp reads. The original pipeline was this. SOAPnuke was used to process the raw data, throwing out any read that contained adapters or uncalled bases, had a mean Phred below 15, or lacked an exact constant-primer or identifier match. COPE v1.2.5 was used to merge high-quality paired reads, and clonotypes were defined as unique nucleotide sequences. Clonotypes were aligned to IMGT TRBV, TRBD and TRBJ reference segments using MiTCR v1.1. The analysis included only V-J combinations with a frequency above 0.0001, which together covered more than 98% of the repertoires. A TCS score was defined as the ratio of F50 (clonal expansion) to E x V (chaos), with BLOSUM62-based TCRdist applied between CDR3 peptides within each V-J. Welch's t-statistics and random forest reduced just over 500 V-J features to 10 to 15, which were used in a naive Bayes classifier (R e1071). Using fastp at Q25 and MiXCR, TCRdb reprocessed the public reads and kept productive beta chains. Records with the same CDR3 protein are collapsed into one entry carrying the most frequent genes and DNA. These V and J calls derive from TCRdb rather than the authors' analysis. Counted in this sample were some 600,000 distinct CDR3 sequences; about 15% of them appeared once. The ten top clones hold roughly 5.7% of the sample.

Hyperthyroidism patients were aged 18 to 65 years and newly diagnosed, with disease duration of less than 2 months. Patients with uncontrolled infections, other autoimmune diseases, pregnancy or lactation were excluded. Diagnoses were based on clinical symptoms, serum thyroxine and TRAb, thyroid ultrasound and orbital computed tomography. For progressor patients, blood was drawn at the first diagnosis of hyperthyroidism, before any ophthalmopathy symptoms had appeared. Ficoll-Paque density gradient centrifugation was used to isolate PBMCs from about 10 ml of fresh peripheral blood. Progressor patients were first diagnosed with Graves' hyperthyroidism and then developed ophthalmopathy during follow-up. Total RNA was extracted with Trizol reagent, and quality was checked on an Agilent 2100 Bioanalyzer.

The clonotype comes from a woman between 25 and 40 years old with Graves' hyperthyroidism that later progressed to Graves' ophthalmopathy. The sequenced sample consisted of blood. This chain joins TRBV14 to TRBJ1-1; 9 nucleotides in the junction match TRBD1. The CDR3 protein: CASSQIGQGYTEAFF. The nucleotides are TGTGCCAGCAGCCAGATAGGACAGGGGTACACTGAAGCTTTCTTT. The CDR3 plus the reference TRBV14 and TRBJ1-1 genes for the other parts give the full variable domain: EAGVTQFPSHSVIEKGQTVTLRCDPISGHDNLYWYRRVMGKEIKFLLHFVKESKQDESGMPNNRFLAERTGGTYSTLKVQPAELEDSGVYFCASSQIGQGYTEAFFGQGTRLTVV.